A selection of T cell receptor beta chains follows, all from one sample in a study of blood T cell repertoires in COVID-19. Sequencing used immunoSEQ multiplex PCR; TCRdb keeps in-frame clones, though not all of them. The table shows about 170,000 clones, with roughly 84% occurring only once. The sequenced sample was peripheral blood. All receptors derive from a woman between 65 and 79 years old with COVID-19, enrolled during active disease. Each CDR3 is given with its conserved first and last residue. Each record gives: V gene, clone size, D gene, J gene, CDR3 protein, CDR3 DNA. The D gene is left open where the match is weak. Clone size is not always given. Where it is, it says once, few, many or a class for expanded clones.

V: TRBV28; size: NA; D: NA; J: TRBJ1-2; CDR3: CASSSQTGYGYTF; DNA: TGTGCCAGCAGTTCTCAGACAGGCTATGGCTACACCTTC
V: TRBV10-3; size: NA; D: TRBD1; J: TRBJ2-3; CDR3: CATRAVTGERDTQYF; DNA: TGTGCCACAAGGGCTGTAACAGGGGAAAGGGATACGCAGTATTTT
V: TRBV10-3; size: NA; D: NA; J: TRBJ1-4; CDR3: CAISGGSNEKLFF; DNA: TGTGCCATCAGTGGGGGCTCTAATGAAAAACTGTTTTTT
V: TRBV12-5; size: NA; D: TRBD2; J: TRBJ2-1; CDR3: CASAQAGDYNEQFF; DNA: TGTGCTAGTGCCCAAGCGGGAGACTACAATGAGCAGTTCTTC
V: TRBV2; size: few; D: NA; J: TRBJ1-6; CDR3: CASSDRKNSPLHF; DNA: TGTGCCAGCAGTGACAGGAAGAATTCACCCCTCCACTTT
V: TRBV3-1/TRBV3-2; size: NA; D: TRBD1; J: TRBJ2-2; CDR3: CASSQARGLSTGELFF; DNA: TGTGCCAGCAGCCAAGCCAGGGGGCTGTCCACCGGGGAGCTGTTTTTT
V: TRBV4-1; size: NA; D: NA; J: TRBJ2-5; CDR3: CASSGGAETQYF; DNA: TGCGCCAGCAGCGGGGGGGCGGAGACCCAGTACTTC
V: TRBV3-1/TRBV3-2; size: NA; D: NA; J: TRBJ1-3; CDR3: CASSQSGLGRQNTIYF; DNA: TGTGCCAGCAGCCAGTCGGGACTCGGACGGCAAAACACCATATATTTT
V: TRBV2; size: few; D: NA; J: TRBJ1-2; CDR3: CASSGTADGYTF; DNA: TGTGCCAGCAGTGGTACAGCTGATGGCTACACCTTC
V: TRBV7-3; size: NA; D: TRBD2; J: TRBJ2-3; CDR3: CASSPTAGGQALAQYF; DNA: TGTGCCAGCAGCCCGACCGCGGGGGGGCAAGCGTTGGCGCAGTATTTT
V: TRBV30; size: NA; D: TRBD1; J: TRBJ1-2; CDR3: CAWVKTGITYGYTF; DNA: TGTGCCTGGGTAAAGACAGGGATTACCTATGGCTACACCTTC
V: TRBV7-9; size: NA; D: TRBD1; J: TRBJ1-1; CDR3: CASSSRTGGNTEAFF; DNA: TGTGCCAGCAGCTCCCGGACAGGGGGTAACACTGAAGCTTTCTTT
V: TRBV5-6; size: NA; D: NA; J: TRBJ2-2; CDR3: CASSLVVRVSIGELFF; DNA: TGTGCCAGCAGCTTGGTTGTCAGGGTGTCAATCGGGGAGCTGTTTTTT
V: TRBV27; size: NA; D: NA; J: TRBJ2-5; CDR3: CASRRGTSLETQYF; DNA: TGTGCCAGCAGGCGGGGGACATCGCTCGAGACCCAGTACTTC
V: TRBV19; size: few; D: TRBD1; J: TRBJ1-5; CDR3: CASSPGQAAYYQPQHF; DNA: TGTGCCAGTAGTCCCGGACAGGCCGCGTACTATCAGCCCCAGCATTTT
V: TRBV2; size: once; D: TRBD2; J: TRBJ2-1; CDR3: CASSPLGGGIEFF; DNA: TGTGCCAGCAGCCCGTTGGGGGGGGGAATCGAATTCTTC
V: TRBV7-8; size: NA; D: NA; J: TRBJ2-7; CDR3: CASSHPGSLYEQYF; DNA: TGTGCCAGCAGTCATCCGGGATCACTCTACGAGCAGTACTTC
V: TRBV2; size: NA; D: TRBD2; J: TRBJ2-1; CDR3: CASVERERGEQFF; DNA: TGTGCCAGCGTCGAGCGGGAGAGGGGTGAGCAGTTCTTC
V: TRBV3-1/TRBV3-2; size: NA; D: NA; J: TRBJ2-5; CDR3: CASSQELRGTQYF; DNA: TGTGCCAGCAGCCAAGAACTACGGGGTACCCAGTACTTC
V: TRBV29-1; size: NA; D: NA; J: TRBJ1-4; CDR3: CSVGRREKLFF; DNA: TGCAGCGTTGGGAGGCGCGAAAAACTGTTTTTT
V: TRBV4-2; size: NA; D: TRBD2; J: TRBJ2-3; CDR3: CASSTPGLAIPQGTDTQYF; DNA: TGTGCCAGCAGCACCCCGGGACTAGCGATCCCCCAGGGGACAGATACGCAGTATTTT
V: TRBV6-1; size: NA; D: TRBD1; J: TRBJ1-2; CDR3: CASSVWTGGESPYGYTF; DNA: TGTGCCAGCAGTGTATGGACAGGGGGTGAGTCCCCATATGGCTACACCTTC
V: TRBV5-1; size: NA; D: NA; J: TRBJ1-1; CDR3: CASRLQENTEAFF; DNA: TGCGCCAGCAGGTTGCAGGAGAACACTGAAGCTTTCTTT
V: TRBV27; size: few; D: TRBD2; J: TRBJ2-1; CDR3: CASSLWSGGPTGEQFF; DNA: TGTGCCAGCAGTTTATGGTCGGGGGGACCTACAGGTGAGCAGTTCTTC
V: TRBV5-1; size: many; D: TRBD1; J: TRBJ1-5; CDR3: CASSRTGPEPQHF; DNA: TGCGCCAGCAGCCGGACAGGGCCAGAGCCCCAGCATTTT
V: TRBV14; size: NA; D: TRBD2; J: TRBJ2-1; CDR3: CASSRTSGRGDNEQFF; DNA: TGTGCCAGCAGCAGGACTAGCGGGAGGGGTGACAATGAGCAGTTCTTC
V: TRBV30; size: NA; D: NA; J: TRBJ2-1; CDR3: CASHGTLLSYNEQFF; DNA: TGTGCCTCCCACGGGACTCTGCTCTCCTACAATGAGCAGTTCTTC
V: TRBV27; size: NA; D: NA; J: TRBJ2-7; CDR3: CASKIFGSLDEQYF; DNA: TGTGCCAGCAAAATTTTCGGGAGTCTCGACGAGCAGTACTTC
V: TRBV7-3; size: NA; D: TRBD1; J: TRBJ1-2; CDR3: CASSSFPGQGYTF; DNA: TGTGCCAGCAGCTCCTTCCCGGGACAGGGCTACACCTTC
V: TRBV28; size: NA; D: NA; J: TRBJ1-1; CDR3: CASSFPGRTEAFF; DNA: TGTGCCAGCAGTTTTCCAGGGCGCACTGAAGCTTTCTTT
V: TRBV11-2; size: NA; D: NA; J: TRBJ2-3; CDR3: CASSPGASRGQYF; DNA: TGTGCCAGCAGCCCCGGCGCTTCCAGGGGGCAGTATTTT
V: TRBV30; size: NA; D: NA; J: TRBJ2-3; CDR3: CAWRESGQDTQYF; DNA: TGTGCCTGGAGGGAGTCCGGACAAGATACGCAGTATTTT
V: TRBV18; size: NA; D: TRBD1; J: TRBJ2-1; CDR3: CASSPYHRGLDNEQFF; DNA: TGTGCCAGCTCACCATACCACAGGGGGCTGGACAATGAGCAGTTCTTC
V: TRBV11-2; size: NA; D: NA; J: TRBJ2-7; CDR3: CASSRGGTYEQYF; DNA: TGTGCCAGCAGCCGAGGGGGTACCTACGAGCAGTACTTC
V: TRBV30; size: once; D: NA; J: TRBJ1-2; CDR3: CAWSIGGLSMSGYTF; DNA: TGTGCCTGGAGTATTGGGGGACTCTCTATGTCGGGATACACCTTC